This T cell receptor (beta chain) came from a study of beta chain features in type 1 diabetes. Background on the study: Patients and healthy donors were similar in age, gender and cell yields. Study results and caveats: The naive, central memory and Treg TCRB repertoires showed an apparent similarity that was greater among patients than among healthy donors. Moderately but significantly shorter TCRB CDR3s were found in Type 1 diabetes patients in all four CD4+ subsets.

Losses at the gene ends were 2 bases for V and 5 bases for J; bases not matched to a gene: 7. The CDR3 length is 15 residues. The germline gives CDR1 SGHNT, CDR2 YYREEE (reference sequence). The authors reverse transcribed all of the isolated RNA, so sequencing captured expressed TCRB transcripts. Samples of naive, central memory and regulatory T cells yielded a mean of about 3.57 million reads. The repertoire was sequenced with immunoSEQ multiplex PCR; TCRdb's copy has only in-frame clones and lacks some. The sample consists of 500,000 to 850,000 clones, over 12% of them appearing once. Staining for CD45RO/CCR7/CD25/CD127/CD95/CD27 allowed sorting of CD4+ naive, central memory, regulatory and stem cell-like memory cells. Details on this clone: What it binds is not known.

The chain has TRBV5-4 and TRBJ1-1; 9 nucleotides agree with TRBD1. This sequence originates from a man in his late teens or twenties with type 1 diabetes. Sequencing was done on a sample of naive CD4+ T cells from blood. The CDR3 is CASSLPGQGETEAFF. CDR3 nucleotides: TGTGCCAGCAGCTTACCGGGACAGGGAGAAACTGAAGCTTTCTTT.